This TCR beta chain was sequenced in a study of T cell responses to AZD1222 COVID-19 vaccine. V dropped 3 bases and J dropped 8; count of bases not matched to a gene: 11. The CDR3 has 15 amino acids. Germline values: CDR1 ENHRY, CDR2 SYGVKD. Study-wide results and limits: Females made up more of the donors, who were largely white British, and clonal diversity may have come out too low. No repertoire was sampled before or during the peak T cell response, only after it. Unmutated variant regions are reportedly targeted by nearly half of spike-specific TCRs.

This clone showed up just a few times. Its antigen is not identified. Clones were sequenced by immunoSEQ multiplex PCR, and TCRdb holds only the in-frame ones, with some missing. The sample includes around 200,000 clones, approximately 91% of them seen just once. This receptor was taken from an adult in good health. The chain couples TRBV10-3 to TRBJ1-1, with 8 bases lining up with TRBD1. The source was peripheral blood, collected on day 0 of AZD1222 vaccination. CDR3 loop: CAISDPQGAEFEAFF. The CDR3 DNA reads TGTGCCATCAGTGATCCCCAGGGGGCGGAATTCGAAGCTTTCTTT.